This TCR beta chain was captured by sequencing in a study of graft-versus-host responses after intestinal transplantation. General study findings and limits: In recipient marrow, GvH clones were found, and some appeared first in ileum or blood.

Produced via immunoSEQ multiplex PCR; TCRdb's table is partial and in-frame only. This table holds tens of thousands of clones, 85% to 95% found once. Germline-derived CDR1 and CDR2 are SGHRS and YFSETQ. The CDR3 contains 16 residues. The V segment lost 0 bases and the J segment 2 bases; nucleotides outside the gene matches: 6. For this clone: The antigen is unknown.

The rearrangement joins TRBV5-1 to TRBJ2-7; 9 bases are shared with TRBD1. The receptor was isolated from a human donor who received an intestinal transplant. The material sequenced was unstimulated CD8+ T cells sorted from spleen or lymph node cells, taken before intestinal transplant. CDR3 bases: TGCGCCAGCAGCTTGGCTGGGACAGGGATTACCTACGAGCAGTACTTC. This codes for CASSLAGTGITYEQYF.